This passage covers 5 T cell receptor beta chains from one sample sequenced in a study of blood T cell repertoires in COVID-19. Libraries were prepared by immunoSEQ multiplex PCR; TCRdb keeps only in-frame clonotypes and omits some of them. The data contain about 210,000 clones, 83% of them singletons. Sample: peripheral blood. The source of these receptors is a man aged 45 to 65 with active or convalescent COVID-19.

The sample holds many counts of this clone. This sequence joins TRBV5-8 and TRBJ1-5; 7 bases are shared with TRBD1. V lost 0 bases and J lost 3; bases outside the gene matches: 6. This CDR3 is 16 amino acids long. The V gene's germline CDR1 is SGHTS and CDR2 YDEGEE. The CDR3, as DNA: TGTGCCAGCAGCTTGGATCCGACAGGGTTCAATCAGCCCCAGCATTTT. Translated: CASSLDPTGFNQPQHF.

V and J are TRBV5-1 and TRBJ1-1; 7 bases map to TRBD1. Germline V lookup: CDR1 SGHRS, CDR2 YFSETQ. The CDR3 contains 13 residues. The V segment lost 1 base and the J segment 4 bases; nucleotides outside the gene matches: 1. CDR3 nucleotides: TGCGCCAGCAGCTTGCAGGGGGGCACTGAAGCTTTCTTT. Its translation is CASSLQGGTEAFF.

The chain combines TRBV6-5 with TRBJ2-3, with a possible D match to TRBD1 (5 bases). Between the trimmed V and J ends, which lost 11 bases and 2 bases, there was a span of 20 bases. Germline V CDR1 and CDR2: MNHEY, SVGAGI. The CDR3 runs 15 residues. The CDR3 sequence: CARPGPVLITDTQYF. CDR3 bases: TGTGCCCGCCCAGGGCCGGTCCTCATCACAGATACGCAGTATTTT.

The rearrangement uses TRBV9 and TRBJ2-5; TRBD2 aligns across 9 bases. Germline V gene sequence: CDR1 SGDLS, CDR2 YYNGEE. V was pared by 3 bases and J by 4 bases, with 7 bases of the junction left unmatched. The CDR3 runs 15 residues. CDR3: CASSAFSLAGETQYF. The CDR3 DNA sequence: TGTGCCAGCAGCGCCTTCTCACTAGCGGGAGAGACCCAGTACTTC. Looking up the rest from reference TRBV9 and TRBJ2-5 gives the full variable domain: DSGVTQTPKHLITATGQRVTLRCSPRSGDLSVYWYQQSLDQGLQFLIQYYNGEERAKGNILERFSAQQFPDLHSELNLSSLELGDSALYFCASSAFSLAGETQYFGPGTRLLVL.

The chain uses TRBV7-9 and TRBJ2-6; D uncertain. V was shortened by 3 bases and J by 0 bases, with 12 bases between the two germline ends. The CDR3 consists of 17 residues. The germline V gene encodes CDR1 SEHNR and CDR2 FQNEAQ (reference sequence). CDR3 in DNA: TGTGCCAGCAGCTTTCCCGGGTCAAGCTCTGGGGCCAACGTCCTGACTTTC. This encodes CASSFPGSSSGANVLTF. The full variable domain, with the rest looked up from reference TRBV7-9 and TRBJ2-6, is DTGVSQNPRHKITKRGQNVTFRCDPISEHNRLYWYRQTLGQGPEFLTYFQNEAQLEKSRLLSDRFSAERPKGSFSTLEIQRTEQGDSAMYLCASSFPGSSSGANVLTFGAGSRLTVL.